The present entry profiles one TCR beta chain with its context. Here immunoSEQ multiplex PCR was the method, and the copy in TCRdb shows in-frame clones only, minus some. The data contain around 180,000 clones, around 88% of them singletons. J was trimmed by 2 bases and V by 6 bases; bases with no gene match: 7. Germline-derived CDR1 and CDR2 are WSHSY and SAAADI. This CDR3 spans 16 amino acids. This record comes from a study of control samples from healthy donors and cancer patients. Sequenced material: blood. The source of this sequence is a woman aged 30 to 39 in good health. This chain uses TRBV10-2 with TRBJ2-3; 11 positions match TRBD2. Written as DNA, the CDR3 is TGCGCCAGCAGGAAAATAGCGGGGGGGACCACAGATACGCAGTATTTT. Its translation is CASRKIAGGTTDTQYF.